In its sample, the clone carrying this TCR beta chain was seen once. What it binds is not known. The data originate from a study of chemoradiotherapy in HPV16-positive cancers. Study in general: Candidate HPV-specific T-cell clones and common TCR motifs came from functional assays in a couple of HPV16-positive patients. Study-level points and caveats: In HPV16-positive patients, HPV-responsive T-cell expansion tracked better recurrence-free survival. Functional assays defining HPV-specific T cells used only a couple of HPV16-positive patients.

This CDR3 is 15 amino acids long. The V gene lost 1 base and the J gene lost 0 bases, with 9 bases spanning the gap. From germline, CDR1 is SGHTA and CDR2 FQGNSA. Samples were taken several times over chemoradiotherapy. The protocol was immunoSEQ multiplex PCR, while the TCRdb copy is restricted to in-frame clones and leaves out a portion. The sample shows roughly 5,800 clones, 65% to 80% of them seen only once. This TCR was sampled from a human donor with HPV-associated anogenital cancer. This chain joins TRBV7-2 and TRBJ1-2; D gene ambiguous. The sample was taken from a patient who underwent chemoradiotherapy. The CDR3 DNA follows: TGTGCCAGCAGCTTAGAAAGGGCAGCTAACTATGGCTACACCTTC. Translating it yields CASSLERAANYGYTF.